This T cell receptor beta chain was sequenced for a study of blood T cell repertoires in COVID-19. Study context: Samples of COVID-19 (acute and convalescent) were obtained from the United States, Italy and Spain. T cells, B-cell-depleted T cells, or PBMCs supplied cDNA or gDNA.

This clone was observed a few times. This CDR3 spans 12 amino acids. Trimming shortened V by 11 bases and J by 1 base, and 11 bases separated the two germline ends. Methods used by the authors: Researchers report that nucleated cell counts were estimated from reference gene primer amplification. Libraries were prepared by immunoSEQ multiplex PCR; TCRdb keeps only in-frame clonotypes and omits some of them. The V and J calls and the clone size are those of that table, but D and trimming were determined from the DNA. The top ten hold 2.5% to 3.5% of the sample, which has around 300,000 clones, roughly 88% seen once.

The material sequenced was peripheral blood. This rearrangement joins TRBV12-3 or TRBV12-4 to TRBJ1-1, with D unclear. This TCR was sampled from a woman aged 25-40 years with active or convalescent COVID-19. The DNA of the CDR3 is TGTGCCGGGTGGACTTCGAACACTGAAGCTTTCTTT. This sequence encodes CAGWTSNTEAFF.